This TCR beta chain emerged from a study of blood T cell repertoires in COVID-19. In the study's own analysis: Counts of nucleated cells, estimated from reference gene primer amplification, were obtained. Sequencing used immunoSEQ multiplex PCR; TCRdb keeps in-frame clones, though not all of them. V, J and clone size derive from that table, while D and trimming were established from the DNA sequence. The sample lists about 230,000 clones, approximately 84% occurring once. The ends lost 3 bases at V and 0 bases at J; junction bases unmatched: 5. CDR3 length equals 15 residues. Germline V lookup: CDR1 SGHNT, CDR2 YYREEE (reference sequence).

The receptor was isolated from a middle-aged man with acute or convalescent COVID-19. The gene calls are TRBV5-4 and TRBJ1-2, with 7 bases matching TRBD1. Sequencing was performed on peripheral blood. CDR3 region: CASSWDSQANYGYTF. The CDR3 bases are TGTGCCAGCAGCTGGGACAGCCAAGCTAACTATGGCTACACCTTC. The full variable domain, in which reference TRBV5-4 and TRBJ1-2 provide the parts outside the CDR3, is ETGVTQSPTHLIKTRGQQVTLRCSSQSGHNTVSWYQQALGQGPQFIFQYYREEENGRGNFPPRFSGLQFPNYSSELNVNALELDDSALYLCASSWDSQANYGYTFGSGTRLTVV.